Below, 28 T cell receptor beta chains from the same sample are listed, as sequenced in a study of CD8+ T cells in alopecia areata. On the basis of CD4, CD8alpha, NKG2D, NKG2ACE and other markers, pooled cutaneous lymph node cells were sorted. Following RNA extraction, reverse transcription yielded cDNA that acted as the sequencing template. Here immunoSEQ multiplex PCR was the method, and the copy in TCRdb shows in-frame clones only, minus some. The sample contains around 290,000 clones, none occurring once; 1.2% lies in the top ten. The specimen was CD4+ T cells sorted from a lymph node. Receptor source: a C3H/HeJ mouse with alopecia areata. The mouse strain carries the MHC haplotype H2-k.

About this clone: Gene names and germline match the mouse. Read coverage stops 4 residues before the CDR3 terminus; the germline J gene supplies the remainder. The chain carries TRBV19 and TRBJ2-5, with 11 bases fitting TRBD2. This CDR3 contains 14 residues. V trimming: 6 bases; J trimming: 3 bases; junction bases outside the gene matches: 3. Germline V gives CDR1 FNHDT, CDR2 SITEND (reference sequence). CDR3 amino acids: CASTGDWGQDTQYF. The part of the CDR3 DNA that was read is TGTGCCAGCACCGGGGACTGGGGGCAAGAC.

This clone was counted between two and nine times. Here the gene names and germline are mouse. The part of the CDR3 DNA that was read is TGCACCTGCAGTGCAGGGACAGGGGGCCCCCCTAACTATGCT. Protein product: CTCSAGTGGPPNYA. The complete CDR3 reads CTCSAGTGGPPNYAEQFF. The chain carries TRBV1 and TRBJ2-1, with 11 positions matching TRBD1. Coverage ceases 4 residues before the CDR3 finishes, and the germline J gene fills in the end. This CDR3 is 18 amino acids long. Trimming removed 1 base from V and 0 bases from J; junction bases left unmatched: 5. The germline V gene encodes CDR1 NSQYPW and CDR2 LRSPGD (reference sequence).

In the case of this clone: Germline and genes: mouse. The CDR3 region is CASSQSGGMSDTQYF. CDR3 bases read: TGTGCCAGCAGCCAATCTGGGGGGATGAGCGAC. The chain carries TRBV5 and TRBJ2-5, with TRBD2 identical over 8 bases. Read sequence stops 4 residues before the CDR3 end, and the germline J gene provides the missing end. Looked up from germline, CDR1 is LGHNA and CDR2 is YNLKQL (reference sequence). The CDR3 consists of 15 residues.

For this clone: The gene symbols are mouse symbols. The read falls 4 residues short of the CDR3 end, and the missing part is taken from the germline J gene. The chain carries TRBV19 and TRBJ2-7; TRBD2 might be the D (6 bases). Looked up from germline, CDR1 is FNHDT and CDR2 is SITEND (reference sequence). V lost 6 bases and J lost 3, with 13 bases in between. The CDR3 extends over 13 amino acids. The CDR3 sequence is CASTGDSFYEQYF. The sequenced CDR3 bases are TGTGCCAGCACGGGGGACTCCTTCTAT.

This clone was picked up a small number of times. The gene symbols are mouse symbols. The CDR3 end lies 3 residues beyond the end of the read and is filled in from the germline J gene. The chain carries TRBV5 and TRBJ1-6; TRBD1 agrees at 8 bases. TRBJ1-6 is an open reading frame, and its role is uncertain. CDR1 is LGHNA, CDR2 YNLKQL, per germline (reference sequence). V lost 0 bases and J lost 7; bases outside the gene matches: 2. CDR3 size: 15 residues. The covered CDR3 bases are TGTGCCAGCAGCCAAGACAGGGGGCTGAATTCGCCC. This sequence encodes CASSQDRGLNSP. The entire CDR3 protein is CASSQDRGLNSPLYF.

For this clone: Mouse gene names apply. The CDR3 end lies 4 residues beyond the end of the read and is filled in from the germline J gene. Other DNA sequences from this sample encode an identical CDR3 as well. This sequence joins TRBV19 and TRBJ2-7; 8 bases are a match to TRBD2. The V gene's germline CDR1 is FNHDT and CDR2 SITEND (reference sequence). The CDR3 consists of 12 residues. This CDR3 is CASSPGGYEQYF. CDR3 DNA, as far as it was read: TGTGCCAGCAGCCCTGGGGGGTAT. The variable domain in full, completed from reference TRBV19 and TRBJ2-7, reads GGIITQTPKFLIGQEGQKLTLKCQQNFNHDTMYWYRQDSGKGLRLIYYSITENDLQKGDLSEGYDASREKKSSFSLTVTSAQKNEMAVFLCASSPGGYEQYFGPGTRLTVL.

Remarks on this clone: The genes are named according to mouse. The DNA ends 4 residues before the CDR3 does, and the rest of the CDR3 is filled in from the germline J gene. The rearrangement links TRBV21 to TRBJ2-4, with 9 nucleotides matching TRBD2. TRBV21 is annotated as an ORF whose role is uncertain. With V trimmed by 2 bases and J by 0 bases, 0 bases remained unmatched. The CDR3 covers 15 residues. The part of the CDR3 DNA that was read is TGTGCTAGCAGTCAAGGACTGGGGAGTCAAAAC. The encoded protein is CASSQGLGSQN. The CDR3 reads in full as CASSQGLGSQNTLYF.

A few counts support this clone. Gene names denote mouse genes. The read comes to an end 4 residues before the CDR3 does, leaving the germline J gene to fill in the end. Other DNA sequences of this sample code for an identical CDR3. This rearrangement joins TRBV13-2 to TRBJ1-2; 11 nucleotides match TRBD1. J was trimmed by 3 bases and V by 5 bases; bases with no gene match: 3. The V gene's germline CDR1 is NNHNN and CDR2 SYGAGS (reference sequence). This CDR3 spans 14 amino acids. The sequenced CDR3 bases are TGTGCCAGCGGGGACAGGGGGCGCGACTCC. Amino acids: CASGDRGRDS. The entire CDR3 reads CASGDRGRDSDYTF.

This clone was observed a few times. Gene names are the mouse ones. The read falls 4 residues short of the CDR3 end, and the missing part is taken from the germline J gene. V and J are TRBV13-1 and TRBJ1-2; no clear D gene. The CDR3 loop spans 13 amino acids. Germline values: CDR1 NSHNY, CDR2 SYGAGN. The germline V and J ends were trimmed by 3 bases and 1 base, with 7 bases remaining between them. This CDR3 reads CASSGQVNSDYTF. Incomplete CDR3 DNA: TGTGCCAGCAGTGGCCAGGTAAACTCC.

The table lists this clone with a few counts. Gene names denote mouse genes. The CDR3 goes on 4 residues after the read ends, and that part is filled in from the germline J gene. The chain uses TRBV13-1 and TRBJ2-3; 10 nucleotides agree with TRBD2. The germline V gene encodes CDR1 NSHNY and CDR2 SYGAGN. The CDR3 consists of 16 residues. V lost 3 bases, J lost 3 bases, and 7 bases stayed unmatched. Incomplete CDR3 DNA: TGTGCCAGCAGTGCCCTAGCTGGGGGGGCAGCAGAA. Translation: CASSALAGGAAE. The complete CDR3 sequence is CASSALAGGAAETLYF.

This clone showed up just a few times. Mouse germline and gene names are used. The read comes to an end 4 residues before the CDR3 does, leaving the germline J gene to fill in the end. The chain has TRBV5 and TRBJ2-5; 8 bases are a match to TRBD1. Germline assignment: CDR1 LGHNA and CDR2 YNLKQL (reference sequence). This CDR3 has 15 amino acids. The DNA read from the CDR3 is TGTGCCAGCAGCCAAGAGGACAGGGCATGGGAC. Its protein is CASSQEDRAWD. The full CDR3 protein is CASSQEDRAWDTQYF.

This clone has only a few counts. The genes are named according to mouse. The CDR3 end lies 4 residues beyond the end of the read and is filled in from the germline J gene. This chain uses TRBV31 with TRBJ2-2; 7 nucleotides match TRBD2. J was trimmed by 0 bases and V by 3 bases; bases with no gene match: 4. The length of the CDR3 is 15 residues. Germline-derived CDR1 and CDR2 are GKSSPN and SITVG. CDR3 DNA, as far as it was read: TGTGCCTGGAGGCGACTGGGCTCAAACACCGGG. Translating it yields CAWRRLGSNTG. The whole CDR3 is CAWRRLGSNTGQLYF.

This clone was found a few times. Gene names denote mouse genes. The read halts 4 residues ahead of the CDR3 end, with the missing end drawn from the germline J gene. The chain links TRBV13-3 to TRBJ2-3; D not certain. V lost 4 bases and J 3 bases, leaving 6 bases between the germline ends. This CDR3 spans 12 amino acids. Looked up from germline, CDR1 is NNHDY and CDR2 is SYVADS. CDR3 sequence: CASSPLAETLYF. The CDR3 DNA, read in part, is TGTGCCAGCAGTCCACTGGCAGAA.

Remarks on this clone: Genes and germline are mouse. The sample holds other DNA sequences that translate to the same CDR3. The CDR3 reads CTCSAGGTGNYAEQFF. The DNA read from the CDR3 is TGCACCTGCAGTGCGGGCGGGACTGGCAACTATGCT. J is TRBJ2-1 and V is TRBV1, with 8 bases that match TRBD2. The read ends 4 residues before the CDR3 terminus; that terminus is restored from the germline J gene. Germline CDR1 reads NSQYPW; CDR2 reads LRSPGD (reference sequence). The V gene end was trimmed by 3 bases and the J gene end by 1 base; junction bases not matched to a gene: 5. CDR3 size: 16 residues.

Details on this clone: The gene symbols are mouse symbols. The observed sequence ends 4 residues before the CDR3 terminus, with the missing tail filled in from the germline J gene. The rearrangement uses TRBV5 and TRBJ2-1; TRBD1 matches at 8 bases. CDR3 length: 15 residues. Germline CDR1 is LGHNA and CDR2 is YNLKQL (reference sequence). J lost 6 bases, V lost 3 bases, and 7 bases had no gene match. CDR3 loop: CASSHTGGRFAEQFF. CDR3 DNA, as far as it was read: TGTGCCAGCAGCCACACAGGGGGTAGGTTTGCT.

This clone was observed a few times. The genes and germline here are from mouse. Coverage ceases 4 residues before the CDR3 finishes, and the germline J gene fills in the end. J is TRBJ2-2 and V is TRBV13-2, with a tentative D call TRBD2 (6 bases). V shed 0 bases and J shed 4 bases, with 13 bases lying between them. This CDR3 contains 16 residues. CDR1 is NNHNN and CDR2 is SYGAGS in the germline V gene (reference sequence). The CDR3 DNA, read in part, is TGTGCCAGCGGTGATGCTCGGGGGGTTGGCACCGGG. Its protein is CASGDARGVGTG. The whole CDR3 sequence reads CASGDARGVGTGQLYF.

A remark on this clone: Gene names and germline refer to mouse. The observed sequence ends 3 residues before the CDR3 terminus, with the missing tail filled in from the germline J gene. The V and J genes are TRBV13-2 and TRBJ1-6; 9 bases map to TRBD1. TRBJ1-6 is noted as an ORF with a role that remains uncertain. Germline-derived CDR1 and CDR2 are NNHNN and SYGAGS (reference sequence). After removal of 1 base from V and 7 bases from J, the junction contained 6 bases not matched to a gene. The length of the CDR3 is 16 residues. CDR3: CASGDHRGRGNSPLYF. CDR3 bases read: TGTGCCAGCGGTGATCACAGGGGGCGCGGGAATTCGCCC.

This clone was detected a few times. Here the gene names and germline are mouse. The CDR3 sequence: CTCSAEGQYYAEQFF. CDR3 DNA, as far as it was read: TGCACCTGCAGTGCAGAGGGACAGTACTATGCT. The V call is TRBV1, the J call TRBJ2-1; 7 nucleotides align to TRBD1. The sequence runs out 4 residues before the end of the CDR3; the remainder is reconstructed from the germline J gene. The CDR3 extends over 15 amino acids. Germline V gene sequence: CDR1 NSQYPW, CDR2 LRSPGD (reference sequence). The V and J ends lost 0 bases and 2 bases, in that order; junction bases with no gene match: 1.

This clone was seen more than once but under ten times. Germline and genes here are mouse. The CDR3 sequence: CASSQGRANSDYTF. The sequenced part of the CDR3 DNA is TGTGCCAGCAGCCAAGGCAGGGCAAACTCC. The chain carries TRBV5 and TRBJ1-2; TRBD1 might be the D (5 bases). The read terminates 4 residues ahead of where the CDR3 ends, so the germline J gene completes it. Germline loops: CDR1 LGHNA, CDR2 YNLKQL (reference sequence). Trimming pared 1 base from V and 0 bases from J, leaving 6 bases between. The CDR3 is made up of 14 amino acids.

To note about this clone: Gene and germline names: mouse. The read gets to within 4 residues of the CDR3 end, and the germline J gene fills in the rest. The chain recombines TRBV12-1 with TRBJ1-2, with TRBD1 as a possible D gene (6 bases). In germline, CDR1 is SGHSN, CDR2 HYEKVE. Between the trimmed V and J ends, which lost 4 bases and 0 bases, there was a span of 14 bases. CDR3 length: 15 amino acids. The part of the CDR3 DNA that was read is TGTGCCAGCTCCCCCCCGACAGGAACAAACTCC. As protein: CASSPPTGTNS. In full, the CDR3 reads CASSPPTGTNSDYTF. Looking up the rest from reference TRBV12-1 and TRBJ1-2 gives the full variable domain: DSGVVQSPRHIIKEKGGRSVLTCIPISGHSNVVWYQQTLGKELKFLIQHYEKVERDKGFLPSRFSVQQFDDYHSEMNMSALELEDSAMYFCASSPPTGTNSDYTFGSGTRLLVI.

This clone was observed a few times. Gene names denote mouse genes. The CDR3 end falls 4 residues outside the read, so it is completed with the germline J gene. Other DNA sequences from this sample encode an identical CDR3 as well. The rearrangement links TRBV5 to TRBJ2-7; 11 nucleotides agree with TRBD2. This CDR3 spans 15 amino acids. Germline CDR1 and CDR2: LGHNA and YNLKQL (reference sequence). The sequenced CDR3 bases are TGTGCCAGCAGCCAAGACGGGACTGGGGGATAT. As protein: CASSQDGTGGY. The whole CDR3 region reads CASSQDGTGGYEQYF.

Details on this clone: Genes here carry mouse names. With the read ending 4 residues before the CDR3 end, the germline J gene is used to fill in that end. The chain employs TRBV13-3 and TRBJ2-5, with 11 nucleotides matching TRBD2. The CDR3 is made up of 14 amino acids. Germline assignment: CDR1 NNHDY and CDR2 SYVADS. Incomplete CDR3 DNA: TGTGCCAGCAGCGAGGGACTGGGGGTGGAC. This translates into CASSEGLGVD. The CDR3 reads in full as CASSEGLGVDTQYF.

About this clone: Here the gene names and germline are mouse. CDR3 amino acids: CASSKTGSGAEQFF. Incomplete CDR3 DNA: TGTGCCAGCAGCAAGACAGGGTCTGGGGCT. The J gene is TRBJ2-1, the V gene TRBV19; the match to TRBD1 covers 7 bases. The CDR3 end falls 4 residues outside the read, so it is completed with the germline J gene. Looked up from germline, CDR1 is FNHDT and CDR2 is SITEND (reference sequence). The CDR3 totals 14 residues.

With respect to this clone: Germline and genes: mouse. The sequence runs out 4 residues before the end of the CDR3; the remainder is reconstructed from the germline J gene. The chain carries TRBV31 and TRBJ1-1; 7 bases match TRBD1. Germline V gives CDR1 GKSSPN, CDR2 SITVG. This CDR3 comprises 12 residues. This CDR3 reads CAWSSQGGEVFF. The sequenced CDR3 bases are TGTGCCTGGAGTTCGCAGGGGGGA.

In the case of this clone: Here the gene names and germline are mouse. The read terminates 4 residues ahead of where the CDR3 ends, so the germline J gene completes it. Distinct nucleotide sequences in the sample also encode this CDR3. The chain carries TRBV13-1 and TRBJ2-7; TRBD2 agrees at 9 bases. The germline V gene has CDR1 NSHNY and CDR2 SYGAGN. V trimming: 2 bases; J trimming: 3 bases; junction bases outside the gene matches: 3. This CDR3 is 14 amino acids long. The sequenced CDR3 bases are TGTGCCAGCAGTGAGGGGACTGGGCGCTAT. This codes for CASSEGTGRY. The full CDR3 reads CASSEGTGRYEQYF.

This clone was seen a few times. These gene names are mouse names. The CDR3 loop reads CTCSARQGYNSPLYF. Incomplete CDR3 DNA: TGCACCTGCAGTGCAAGGCAGGGTTATAATTCGCCC. V is TRBV1 and J is TRBJ1-6; perhaps TRBD1 as D (5 bases). The observed sequence ends 3 residues before the CDR3 terminus, with the missing tail filled in from the germline J gene. TRBJ1-6 is an ORF; its function is uncertain. V shed 2 bases and J shed 4 bases, with 9 bases lying between them. Germline lookup yields CDR1 NSQYPW and CDR2 LRSPGD (reference sequence). CDR3 length: 15 residues.

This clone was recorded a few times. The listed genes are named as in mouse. The CDR3 bases that were read are TGTGCCAGCAGTAACTTTGGGGGGTCTAGTGCAGAA. This translates into CASSNFGGSSAE. The whole CDR3 is CASSNFGGSSAETLYF. The chain uses TRBV13-1 and TRBJ2-3; 7 positions match TRBD2. Read data end 4 residues before the CDR3 end; the end is taken from the germline J gene. The CDR3 consists of 16 residues. With 4 bases clipped from V and 0 bases from J, the junction kept 8 bases outside the gene matches. CDR1 and CDR2 from the germline V gene are NSHNY and SYGAGN.

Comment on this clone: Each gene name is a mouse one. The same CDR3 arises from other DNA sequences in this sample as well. Partial CDR3 DNA: TGTGCCAGCGGTGATGCCAGAAACACCGGG. Amino acid sequence: CASGDARNTG. The CDR3 in full is CASGDARNTGQLYF. The V gene is TRBV13-2, the J gene TRBJ2-2; D gene uncertain. The read terminates 4 residues ahead of where the CDR3 ends, so the germline J gene completes it. Germline V gives CDR1 NNHNN, CDR2 SYGAGS (reference sequence). V shed 0 bases and J shed 1 base, with 4 bases lying between them. The CDR3 totals 14 residues.